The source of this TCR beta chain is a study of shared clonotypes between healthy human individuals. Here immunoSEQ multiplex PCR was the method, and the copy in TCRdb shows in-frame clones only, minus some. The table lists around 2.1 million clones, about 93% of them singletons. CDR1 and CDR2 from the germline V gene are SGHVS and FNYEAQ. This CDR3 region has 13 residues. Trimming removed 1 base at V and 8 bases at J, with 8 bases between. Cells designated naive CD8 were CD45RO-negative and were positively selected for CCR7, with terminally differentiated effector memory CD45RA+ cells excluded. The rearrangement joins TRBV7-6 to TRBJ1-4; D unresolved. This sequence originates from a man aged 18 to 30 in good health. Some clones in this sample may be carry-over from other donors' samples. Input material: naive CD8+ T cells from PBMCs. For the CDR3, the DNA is TGTGCCAGCAGCTTAGGTGGAGGGGAAAAACTGTTTTTT. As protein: CASSLGGGEKLFF.